This TCR beta chain was retrieved from a study of radiotherapy plus CTLA-4 blockade in lung cancer. Overall study: The study recorded objective responses in roughly a sixth of patients and disease control in about 31%. Study-wide findings and caveats: Interferon-beta, together with early blood T cell clone dynamics, reportedly best predicted response. Among blood TCR repertoires after radiotherapy plus ipilimumab, tumor-derived clones expanded.

The germline V gene encodes CDR1 MNHEY and CDR2 SMNVEV (reference sequence). V lost 5 bases to trimming and J lost 6 bases, with 11 bases between them. The CDR3 runs to 13 residues. Details on this clone: Antigen unknown.

Sequencing used immunoSEQ multiplex PCR; TCRdb keeps in-frame clones, though not all of them. The repertoire has 90,000 to 130,000 clones, about four fifths of them found once; the top ten carry about 3.3%. The origin of this receptor is a human donor with non-small cell lung cancer that progressed on radiotherapy plus ipilimumab. Some clones in this sample may be carry-over from other donors' samples. The starting material was peripheral blood, obtained from a patient treated with radiotherapy plus ipilimumab. The chain recombines TRBV27 with TRBJ1-5; D is perhaps TRBD1 (6 bases). CDR3 bases: TGTGCCAGCAGTACCTTAGGGGGTCAGCCCCAGCATTTT. Residues: CASSTLGGQPQHF.